This T cell receptor beta chain was profiled in a study of read filtering for tumor transcriptome and immune sequencing. Molecular barcoded adaptors covering alpha/delta and beta/gamma chains were used on about 0.4 ug RNA. TCRdb reprocessed the reads with MiXCR, giving one entry per CDR3 protein. The sample consists of around 65,000 distinct CDR3 sequences, roughly 19% of them appearing once. The CDR3 length is 19 residues. Germline values: CDR1 SGHAT, CDR2 FQNNGV. V shed 5 bases, J shed 0 bases, and the junction held 9 bases outside the gene matches. The sample comprised a population of CD138-negative cells sorted from bone marrow. The clonotype comes from a donor aged 40 or over with multiple myeloma. The chain is built from TRBV11-2 and TRBJ2-1; 14 nucleotides match TRBD2. The CDR3 sequence: CASSRRLAGGLSSYNEQFF. CDR3 DNA sequence: TGTGCCAGCAGCCGCCGACTAGCGGGGGGGCTGAGCTCCTACAATGAGCAGTTCTTC.